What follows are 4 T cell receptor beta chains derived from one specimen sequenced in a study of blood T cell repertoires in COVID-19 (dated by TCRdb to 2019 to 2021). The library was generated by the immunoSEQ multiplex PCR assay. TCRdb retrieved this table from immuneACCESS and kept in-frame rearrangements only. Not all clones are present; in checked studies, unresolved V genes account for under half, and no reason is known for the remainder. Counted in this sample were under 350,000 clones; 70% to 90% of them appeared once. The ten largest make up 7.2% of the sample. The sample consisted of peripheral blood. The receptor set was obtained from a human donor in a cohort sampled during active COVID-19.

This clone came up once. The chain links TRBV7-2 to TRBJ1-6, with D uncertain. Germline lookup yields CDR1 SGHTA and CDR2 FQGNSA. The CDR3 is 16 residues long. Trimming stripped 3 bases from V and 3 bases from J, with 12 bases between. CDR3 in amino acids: CASSLRAGFYNSPLHF. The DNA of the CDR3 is TGTGCCAGCAGCTTGAGAGCAGGCTTCTATAATTCACCCCTCCACTTT.

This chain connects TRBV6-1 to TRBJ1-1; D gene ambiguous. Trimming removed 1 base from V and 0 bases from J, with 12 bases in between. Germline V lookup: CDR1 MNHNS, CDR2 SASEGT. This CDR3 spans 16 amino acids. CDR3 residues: CASSEDGDEVNTEAFF. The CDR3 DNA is TGTGCCAGCAGTGAAGACGGCGATGAGGTGAACACTGAAGCTTTCTTT.

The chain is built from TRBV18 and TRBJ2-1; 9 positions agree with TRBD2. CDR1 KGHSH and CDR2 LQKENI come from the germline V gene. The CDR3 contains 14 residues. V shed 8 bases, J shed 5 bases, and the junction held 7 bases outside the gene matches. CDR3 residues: CASRNSGGNNEQFF. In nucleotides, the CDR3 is TGTGCCAGCCGGAACAGCGGGGGGAACAATGAGCAGTTCTTC.

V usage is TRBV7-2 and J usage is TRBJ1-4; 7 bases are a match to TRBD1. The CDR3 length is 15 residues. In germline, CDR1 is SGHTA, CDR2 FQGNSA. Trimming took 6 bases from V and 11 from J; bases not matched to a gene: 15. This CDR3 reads CASSLAGGRGGKLFF. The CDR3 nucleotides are TGTGCCAGCAGTTTGGCAGGGGGGAGAGGTGGCAAACTGTTTTTT.